This T cell receptor beta chain is from a study of response to subunit inactivated influenza vaccine. Study-wide findings and caveats: Authors suggested few new T cells are recruited by each seasonal influenza vaccination.

A single record per CDR3 protein comes from TCRdb applying MiXCR to the RT-PCR reads. The data hold fewer than 600,000 distinct CDR3 sequences, with 6.5% to 8% observed a single time. The germline V gene has CDR1 SQVTM and CDR2 ANQGSEA. The CDR3 loop spans 15 amino acids. Deletions cut 4 bases from V and 1 base from J, with 14 bases between. A note on this clonotype: What it recognizes is unknown.

V gene TRBV29-1 combines with J gene TRBJ1-3; a possible D gene is TRBD1 (5 bases). The sequence was obtained from a man aged 45 to 75 who received an inactivated influenza vaccine. Specimen: PBMCs from blood, collected around 25 months after vaccination. CDR3 nucleotide sequence: TGCAGCGTTGCAAACAGCCAGGGATCTGGAAACACCATATATTTT. This gives the protein CSVANSQGSGNTIYF.